Reported below is one TCR beta chain. The junction shows a germline mismatch at one end, possibly a read error. From 500 ng of total RNA, TCR beta-specific cDNA was reverse-transcribed using a constant-region primer. Sequencing libraries for TCR beta derived from three nested multiplex PCR rounds that used slightly modified ARM-PCR. A C-beta reverse primer and TRBV1-TRBV30 forward primers served in each of the first two PCR rounds, at ten to eleven cycles apiece. TCRdb recomputed calls from the multiplex PCR reads with MiXCR, one row per CDR3 protein. This sample has 100,000 or so distinct CDR3 sequences, with about four fifths found just once. The data stem from a study of tumor-infiltrating lymphocytes in primary liver carcinoma. This CDR3 is built from 18 residues. Germline V CDR1 and CDR2: MNHEY, SVGEGT. Bulk tissue was left unsorted, and RNA and DNA were co-extracted from about 19-30 mg of it.

V and J are TRBV6-2 or TRBV6-3 and TRBJ2-1, with 8 bases matching TRBD2. The TCR sequence derives from a middle-aged man with primary liver carcinoma and hepatitis B virus infection. The sample taken for sequencing was liver tumor tissue from sampling region 3. Subset indicated: tumor region T3, left-lateral pole. This CDR3 reads CACSSPASGCVERGEQFF. Written as DNA, the CDR3 is TGTGCCTGCAGTTCCCCGGCTAGCGGGTGTGTAGAGAGGGGTGAGCAGTTCTTC.